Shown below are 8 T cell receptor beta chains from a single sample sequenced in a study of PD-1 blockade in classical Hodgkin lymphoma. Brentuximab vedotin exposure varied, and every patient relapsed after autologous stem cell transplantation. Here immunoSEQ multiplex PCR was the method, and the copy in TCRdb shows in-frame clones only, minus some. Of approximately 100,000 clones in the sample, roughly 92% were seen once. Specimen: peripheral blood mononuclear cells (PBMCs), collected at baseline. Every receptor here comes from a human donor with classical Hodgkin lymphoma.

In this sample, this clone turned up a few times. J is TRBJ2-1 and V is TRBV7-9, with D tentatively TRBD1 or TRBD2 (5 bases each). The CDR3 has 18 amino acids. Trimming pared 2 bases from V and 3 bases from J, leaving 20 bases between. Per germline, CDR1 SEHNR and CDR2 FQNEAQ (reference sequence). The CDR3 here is CASSLTRGRWGNYNEQFF. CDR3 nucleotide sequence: TGTGCCAGCAGCTTAACCCGAGGACGGTGGGGGAACTACAATGAGCAGTTCTTC.

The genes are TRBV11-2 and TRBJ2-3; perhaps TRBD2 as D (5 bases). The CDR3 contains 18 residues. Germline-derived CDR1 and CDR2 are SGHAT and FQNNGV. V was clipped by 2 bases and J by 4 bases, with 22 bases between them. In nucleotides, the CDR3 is TGTGCCAGCAGCTTATCGGGTCGGGGTAACGTAGAGGCAGATACGCAGTATTTT. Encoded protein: CASSLSGRGNVEADTQYF.

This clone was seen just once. CDR3 DNA sequence: TGTGCCAGCAGCCAACTCCAGGGACTTGGCTCTGGGGCCAACGTCCTGACTTTC. This encodes CASSQLQGLGSGANVLTF. The V call is TRBV14, the J call TRBJ2-6, with D maybe TRBD2 (6 bases). V lost 2 bases and J lost 0, with 14 bases in between. CDR1 is SGHDN, CDR2 FVKESK, per germline. The length of the CDR3 is 18 residues.

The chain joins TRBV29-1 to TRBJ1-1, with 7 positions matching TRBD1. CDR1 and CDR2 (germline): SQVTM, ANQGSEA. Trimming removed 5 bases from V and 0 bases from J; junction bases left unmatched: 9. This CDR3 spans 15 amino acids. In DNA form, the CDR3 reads TGCAGCGTTTTCCCGGGACAGAGTCTGAACACTGAAGCTTTCTTT. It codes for CSVFPGQSLNTEAFF.

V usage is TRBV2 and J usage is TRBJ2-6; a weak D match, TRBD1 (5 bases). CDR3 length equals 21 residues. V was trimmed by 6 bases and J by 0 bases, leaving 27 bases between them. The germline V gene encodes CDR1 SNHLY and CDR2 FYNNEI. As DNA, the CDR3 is TGTGCCAGCAGGAGCCTACTGCAGGGCGAGTACCCAATCTCTGGGGCCAACGTCCTGACTTTC. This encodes CASRSLLQGEYPISGANVLTF.

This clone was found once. CDR3 DNA sequence: TGTGCCAGCAGTTTATACGGACTCTCCTACGAGCAGTACTTC. This gives the protein CASSLYGLSYEQYF. The rearrangement uses TRBV27 and TRBJ2-5; D is perhaps TRBD2 (5 bases). The DNA end is a closer match to TRBJ2-7, so the J assignment may be wrong. CDR3 length equals 14 residues. Germline lookup yields CDR1 MNHEY and CDR2 SMNVEV (reference sequence).

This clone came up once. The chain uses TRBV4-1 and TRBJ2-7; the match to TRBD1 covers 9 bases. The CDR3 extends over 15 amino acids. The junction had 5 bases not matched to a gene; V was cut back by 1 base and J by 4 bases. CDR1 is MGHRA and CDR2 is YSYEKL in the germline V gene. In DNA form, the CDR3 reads TGCGCCAGCAGCCAAGTGGGACAGGGAGAATACGAGCAGTACTTC. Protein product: CASSQVGQGEYEQYF.

The DNA of the CDR3 is TGTGCCAGTAGCCCGGACAGGGGCTGGACTGAAGCTTTCTTT. It yields the protein CASSPDRGWTEAFF. V is TRBV19 and J is TRBJ1-1, with 9 bases fitting TRBD1. CDR3 size: 14 residues. CDR1 and CDR2 (germline): LNHDA, SQIVND (reference sequence). After removal of 6 bases from V and 5 bases from J, the junction contained 7 bases not matched to a gene.